This TCR beta chain comes out of a study of cytomegalovirus exposure and HLA in healthy donors. Findings of the study overall: Within an earlier analysis, most TCR beta V segments proved productive either about 87% or about 30% of the time. The listing of 150 to 200 TCR beta chains classed them as cytomegalovirus-associated. There were reportedly fewer N-insertions in an Asian-associated ancestry cluster than the roughly 670-donor mean, in a later analysis.

Regarding this clone: Antigen unknown.

The CDR3 runs to 18 residues. Germline values: CDR1 SNHLY, CDR2 FYNNEI. V lost 3 bases to trimming and J lost 0 bases; unmatched junction nucleotides: 11. Researchers ran the PCR with 60 Vbeta and 13 Jbeta primers. Profiled with immunoSEQ multiplex PCR; TCRdb holds only in-frame clones, not every one. The data hold some 150,000 clones, with around 79% observed a single time. This chain links TRBV2 with TRBJ2-1; TRBD2 aligns across 7 bases. The sample comprised PBMCs. This TCR derives from a man aged 30-40 years in good health and CMV-seropositive. CDR3 loop: CASSDAQREFSSYNEQFF. CDR3 DNA: TGTGCCAGCAGTGATGCCCAGCGGGAATTTAGCTCCTACAATGAGCAGTTCTTC.